This entry concerns a single T cell receptor beta chain. This sample stems from a study of cytomegalovirus exposure and HLA in healthy donors. The CDR3 has 13 amino acids. The V gene's germline CDR1 is MNHNY and CDR2 SVGAGI (reference sequence). Trimming took 4 bases from V and 4 from J; bases not matched to a gene: 4. PCR employed 60 Vbeta and 13 Jbeta primers. TCRdb's copy holds only in-frame clones and misses some; the assay was immunoSEQ multiplex PCR. The sample table sets out approximately 50,000 clones. The sequence derives from a female donor in good health and CMV-seronegative. Sequencing was done on a sample of PBMCs. V usage is TRBV6-6 and J usage is TRBJ2-7, with 7 bases identical to TRBD1. CDR3 amino acids: CASSSTGPYEQYF. The CDR3 coding sequence is TGTGCCAGCAGTTCGACAGGGCCTTACGAGCAGTACTTC.